The rows below give T cell receptor beta chains drawn from one sample of a study of shared clonotypes between healthy human individuals. Some clones are missing from TCRdb's copy, which holds only in-frame ones; the method was immunoSEQ multiplex PCR. Among 1.6 million or so clones listed, about 96% were seen once. Sequencing was done on a sample of naive CD4+ T cells sorted from blood. The source is a young man in good health. Both conserved end residues are part of each CDR3. D genes are given only for firm matches. Some rows have no size entry. The others give once, few or many, or a class for an expanded clone.

NA,TRBJ2-3,NA,TRBV10-1,13,TGCGCCAGCAGCCGTGGCGGTGTGAATACGCAGTATTTT,CASSRGGVNTQYF
NA,TRBJ2-1,NA,TRBV10-3,12,TGTGCCATCAGTCTTGATAGGGCGAAGCAGTTCTTC,CAISLDRAKQFF
NA,TRBJ2-1,NA,TRBV18,17,TGTGCCAGCTCACCACCAAGGGGAGGAAACTCCTACAATGAGCAGTTCTTC,CASSPPRGGNSYNEQFF
NA,TRBJ1-3,NA,TRBV28,16,TGTGCCAGCAGTTTAGTGAGGGACGCTCCTGGAAACACCATATATTTT,CASSLVRDAPGNTIYF
NA,TRBJ1-3,NA,TRBV27,15,TGTGCCAGCAGTCACCGGGCCCCCTCTGGAAACACCATATATTTT,CASSHRAPSGNTIYF
NA,TRBJ2-1,NA,TRBV28,15,TGTGCCAGCAGTTTCTTCAGGTCTGGCGAGGATGAGCAGTTCTTC,CASSFFRSGEDEQFF
NA,TRBJ1-4,NA,TRBV2,15,TGTGCCAGCAGTGAAGCGCCAAGACCTAATGAAAAACTGTTTTTT,CASSEAPRPNEKLFF
NA,TRBJ2-7,TRBD2,TRBV11-2,19,TGTGCCAGCAGCTTAGTGGTCAGGGGGGCAAGCGGGAGGGCCCCCGAGCAGTACTTC,CASSLVVRGASGRAPEQYF
NA,TRBJ2-5,NA,TRBV5-1,13,TGCGCCAGCGGGGACACCAGACAAGAGACCCAGTACTTC,CASGDTRQETQYF
NA,TRBJ2-7,TRBD2,TRBV10-3,18,TGTGCCATCAGTGACATCGGGCGGGAGCCGAGGAGCTCCTACGAGCAGTACTTC,CAISDIGREPRSSYEQYF
NA,TRBJ1-5,NA,TRBV5-8,15,TGTGCCAGCAGTCCGGAGGTGGCGGATAATCAGCCCCAGCATTTT,CASSPEVADNQPQHF
once,TRBJ2-1,TRBD2,TRBV2,16,TGTGCCAGCAGTGGGGAACTAGCGGGACCCTACAATGAGCAGTTCTTC,CASSGELAGPYNEQFF
NA,TRBJ2-3,NA,TRBV5-6,15,TGTGCCAGCAGCTTGCCCCCGGGGCCCACAGATACGCAGTATTTT,CASSLPPGPTDTQYF
NA,TRBJ2-1,NA,TRBV28,11,TGTGCCAGCAGGGGGGGACGTGAGCAGTTCTTC,CASRGGREQFF
NA,TRBJ1-2,NA,TRBV28,14,TGTGCCAGCAGTTTGGGGGGAGTTGAGTATGGCTACACCTTC,CASSLGGVEYGYTF
NA,TRBJ1-4,NA,TRBV2,13,TGTGCCAACACACAGAACAATAATGAAAAACTGTTTTTT,CANTQNNNEKLFF
NA,TRBJ2-1,TRBD2,TRBV19,16,TGTGCCAGTAGGTCCGCCACTAGCGGATCTTACAATGAGCAGTTCTTC,CASRSATSGSYNEQFF
NA,TRBJ1-2,TRBD1,TRBV28,14,TGTGCCAGCAGAAGCCCAGGGGGAGCCGATGGCTACACCTTC,CASRSPGGADGYTF
once,TRBJ2-3,NA,TRBV6-5,13,TGTGCCAGCAGTTCTCGTGTCACAGATACGCAGTATTTT,CASSSRVTDTQYF
NA,TRBJ2-7,NA,TRBV6-1,16,TGTGCCAGCAGTGAAGCGGCTCGTGAGGGAGTATATGAGCAGTACTTC,CASSEAAREGVYEQYF
NA,TRBJ2-7,NA,TRBV27,12,TGTGCCAGCAGCCCACAGTTAGGCGAGCAGTACTTC,CASSPQLGEQYF
NA,TRBJ2-7,NA,TRBV2,16,TGTGCCAGCAGTGAAGTACGCCATGGCGACTCCTACGAGCAGTACTTC,CASSEVRHGDSYEQYF
NA,TRBJ2-3,TRBD2,TRBV6-1,15,TGTGCCAGCAGTGTGTTGTCGGGAGGTCCAGATACGCAGTATTTT,CASSVLSGGPDTQYF
NA,TRBJ2-5,TRBD2,TRBV9,15,TGTGCCAGCAGCGTAGCGAGCGGGAAGGTGGAGACCCAGTACTTC,CASSVASGKVETQYF
NA,TRBJ1-1,TRBD1,TRBV6-1,15,TGTGCCAGCAGAGCAGTCGCAGGGGGAAGTTCGGAAGCTTTCTTT,CASRAVAGGSSEAFF
NA,TRBJ1-4,TRBD1,TRBV9,16,TGTGCCAGCTCCAGAGGTGACAGGGTTTTAAATGAAAAACTGTTTTTT,CASSRGDRVLNEKLFF
NA,TRBJ1-4,TRBD1,TRBV30,19,TGTGCCTGCACACCCGAAGGGGACAGGGGTACTGCAACTAATGAAAAACTGTTTTTT,CACTPEGDRGTATNEKLFF
NA,TRBJ1-1,NA,TRBV5-1,14,TGCGCCAGCAGCTTGTTCAGGGCTAGCACTGAAGCTTTCTTT,CASSLFRASTEAFF
NA,TRBJ1-4,TRBD1,TRBV19,13,TGTGCCAGTGGGACAGCAACTAATGAAAAACTGTTTTTT,CASGTATNEKLFF
NA,TRBJ1-1,NA,TRBV5-1,13,TGCGCCAGCAGCCCCCTAGCTCGGGTCGAAGCTTTCTTT,CASSPLARVEAFF
NA,TRBJ2-1,TRBD1,TRBV7-9,17,TGTGCCAGCAGATTTCCGGACAGGGGGAATTCCTACAATGAGCAGTTCTTC,CASRFPDRGNSYNEQFF